These T cell receptor beta chains were read from a single sample in a study of blood T cell repertoires in COVID-19. The assay was immunoSEQ multiplex PCR, and TCRdb's table has in-frame clones only and misses some. The sample lists 35,000 to 50,000 clones, about nine tenths occurring once. The source material was peripheral blood. The receptor source for this set is an older man with active COVID-19. CDR3s include the opening cysteine and the closing phenylalanine or tryptophan. D genes are given only for firm matches. For some rows the clone size is stated as once, few or many, or as a class when expanded; others skip it.

clone_size	j_call	d_call	v_call	cdr3_aa	cdr3_nt
NA	TRBJ2-5	NA	TRBV29-1	CSVESGEETQYF	TGCAGCGTTGAATCAGGGGAAGAGACCCAGTACTTC
NA	TRBJ2-3	TRBD2	TRBV7-2	CASSTGLAGRTDTQYF	TGTGCCAGCAGCACGGGACTAGCGGGCCGCACAGATACGCAGTATTTT
NA	TRBJ1-6	TRBD1	TRBV6-5	CASSQRDRVSPLHF	TGTGCCAGCAGTCAAAGGGACAGGGTTTCACCCCTCCACTTT
once	TRBJ2-1	NA	TRBV5-6	CASSAGTDYNEQFF	TGTGCCAGCAGCGCGGGGACCGACTACAATGAGCAGTTCTTC
NA	TRBJ2-7	NA	TRBV6-2/TRBV6-3	CASSYQAYEQYF	TGTGCCAGCAGTTACCAGGCCTACGAGCAGTACTTC
NA	TRBJ1-1	TRBD1	TRBV6-2/TRBV6-3	CASSRDGQDTEAFF	TGTGCCAGCAGTCGGGATGGACAGGACACGGAAGCTTTCTTT
NA	TRBJ1-1	NA	TRBV9	CASSVRGMNTEAFF	TGTGCCAGCAGCGTTAGGGGTATGAACACTGAAGCTTTCTTT
NA	TRBJ2-5	NA	TRBV7-2	CASSFAGETQYF	TGTGCCAGCAGCTTCGCCGGGGAGACCCAGTACTTC
NA	TRBJ2-2	NA	TRBV28	CASSSGTGELFF	TGTGCCAGCAGCTCCGGCACCGGGGAGCTGTTTTTT
NA	TRBJ2-1	NA	TRBV7-2	CASSLNSRGNEQFF	TGTGCCAGCAGCCTCAATAGTAGGGGCAATGAGCAGTTCTTC
NA	TRBJ2-7	TRBD2	TRBV28	CASSPTGGGTYEQYF	TGTGCCAGCAGTCCGACCGGGGGAGGGACCTACGAGCAGTACTTC
NA	TRBJ1-1	TRBD1	TRBV29-1	CSGRDRAEAFF	TGCAGCGGTAGGGACAGGGCTGAAGCTTTCTTT
once	TRBJ2-2	TRBD1	TRBV9	CASSVGVTGFKGELFF	TGTGCCAGCAGCGTAGGCGTGACAGGGTTTAAAGGGGAGCTGTTTTTT
NA	TRBJ2-1	TRBD1	TRBV28	CASSPTGTGSYNEQFF	TGTGCCAGCAGCCCAACGGGGACAGGGAGCTACAATGAGCAGTTCTTC
NA	TRBJ2-4	TRBD1	TRBV18	CASSPSRDRENIQYF	TGTGCCAGCTCACCTAGTCGGGACAGAGAAAACATTCAGTACTTC
once	TRBJ2-3	TRBD2	TRBV6-1	CASSGLAGGLKSTDTQYF	TGTGCCAGCAGTGGACTAGCGGGGGGATTGAAAAGCACAGATACGCAGTATTTT
NA	TRBJ1-6	NA	TRBV10-2	CASKEQVNYNSPLHF	TGCGCCAGCAAGGAGCAAGTAAACTATAATTCACCCCTCCACTTT
NA	TRBJ1-2	NA	TRBV6-1	CASSEGGRGYGYTF	TGTGCCAGCAGTGAAGGGGGGCGCGGCTATGGCTACACCTTC
NA	TRBJ2-3	TRBD2	TRBV5-1	CASSRTSGGARPDTQYF	TGCGCCAGCAGCAGGACTAGCGGGGGGGCCAGGCCAGATACGCAGTATTTT
once	TRBJ1-1	NA	TRBV2	CASSKSGTEAFF	TGTGCCAGCTCTAAGAGCGGGACTGAAGCTTTCTTT
NA	TRBJ1-2	NA	TRBV28	CASNTADWGYTF	TGTGCCAGCAATACAGCAGATTGGGGCTACACCTTC
NA	TRBJ1-1	NA	TRBV21-1	CASSKWKGHTEAFF	TGTGCCAGCAGCAAATGGAAGGGGCATACTGAAGCTTTCTTT
NA	TRBJ1-2	NA	TRBV3-1/TRBV3-2	CASHGGHPNYGYTF	TGTGCCAGCCACGGCGGACACCCCAACTATGGCTACACCTTC
NA	TRBJ1-1	NA	TRBV15	CATSRDSRGEAFF	TGTGCCACCAGCAGAGATTCTAGAGGGGAAGCTTTCTTT
NA	TRBJ2-7	TRBD1	TRBV23-1	CASNRTGPLASYEQYF	TGCGCCAGCAACCGGACAGGTCCCTTAGCCTCCTACGAGCAGTACTTC
few	TRBJ2-7	TRBD1	TRBV18	CASSATGTGGLNEQYF	TGTGCCAGCTCAGCTACAGGGACAGGGGGCCTAAACGAGCAGTACTTC
NA	TRBJ2-5	TRBD2	TRBV6-5	CASRLTFGGQETQYF	TGTGCCAGCAGACTAACCTTCGGGGGGCAAGAGACCCAGTACTTC
NA	TRBJ2-7	TRBD1	TRBV5-1	CASSPLAGQGFYEQYF	TGCGCCAGCAGCCCCCTGGCCGGACAGGGATTTTACGAGCAGTACTTC
NA	TRBJ1-3	NA	TRBV9	CASSGPTSGNTIYF	TGTGCCAGCAGCGGCCCTACCTCTGGAAACACCATATATTTT
NA	TRBJ2-5	NA	TRBV10-1	CASSELSGGRETQYF	TGCGCCAGCAGTGAGTTATCAGGAGGACGAGAGACCCAGTACTTC
NA	TRBJ2-1	TRBD2	TRBV5-1	CASSLAGKDNEQFF	TGCGCCAGCAGTCTAGCGGGTAAAGACAATGAGCAGTTCTTC
NA	TRBJ1-5	TRBD1	TRBV19	CASSRGQGAGQPQHF	TGTGCCAGTAGTAGGGGACAGGGGGCAGGTCAGCCCCAGCATTTT
NA	TRBJ2-7	NA	TRBV7-2	CASSLAQFAGTKQYF	TGTGCCAGCAGCTTAGCACAGTTCGCCGGTACGAAGCAGTACTTC
NA	TRBJ2-7	TRBD1	TRBV5-6	CASSFEGAPDGSYEQYF	TGTGCCAGCAGCTTTGAGGGGGCCCCTGACGGTTCCTACGAGCAGTACTTC
NA	TRBJ2-1	TRBD2	TRBV3-1/TRBV3-2	CASSTTSGGANEQFF	TGTGCCAGCAGCACGACTAGCGGGGGGGCAAATGAGCAGTTCTTC
once	TRBJ2-7	TRBD1	TRBV6-2/TRBV6-3	CASSYSGDRAYEQYF	TGTGCCAGCAGTTACTCGGGGGACAGAGCCTACGAGCAGTACTTC
NA	TRBJ2-7	NA	TRBV4-1	CASSQESGGIMGEQYF	TGCGCCAGCAGCCAAGAGTCCGGGGGAATTATGGGCGAGCAGTACTTC
NA	TRBJ2-5	NA	TRBV11-2	CASSIPTVQETQYF	TGTGCCAGCAGTATCCCAACAGTTCAAGAGACCCAGTACTTC
NA	TRBJ1-1	TRBD1	TRBV6-6	CASGSQGETEAFF	TGTGCCAGCGGGTCACAGGGGGAAACTGAAGCTTTCTTT
NA	TRBJ2-2	NA	TRBV6-2/TRBV6-3	CASSYSTGRDTGELFF	TGTGCCAGCAGTTACTCAACAGGGAGGGACACCGGGGAGCTGTTTTTT
NA	TRBJ1-1	NA	TRBV29-1	CSVARFSGTEAFF	TGCAGCGTAGCGCGATTTTCGGGCACTGAAGCTTTCTTT
NA	TRBJ1-1	TRBD1	TRBV29-1	CSVQNRDSDTEAFF	TGCAGCGTTCAAAATAGGGACAGCGACACTGAAGCTTTCTTT
NA	TRBJ1-2	NA	TRBV6-5	CASSPGLNYGYTF	TGTGCCAGCAGTCCAGGGCTTAACTATGGCTACACCTTC
NA	TRBJ2-5	TRBD2	TRBV20-1	CSASFSGGQETQYF	TGCAGTGCTAGTTTTAGCGGGGGGCAAGAGACCCAGTACTTC
NA	TRBJ1-3	NA	TRBV18	CASSPTQGSGNTIYF	TGTGCCAGCTCACCGACACAGGGTTCTGGAAACACCATATATTTT
NA	TRBJ2-5	TRBD1	TRBV12-3/TRBV12-4	CASRDRNYVTQYF	TGTGCCAGCCGGGACAGGAACTACGTGACCCAGTACTTC
NA	TRBJ2-7	TRBD2	TRBV7-2	CASSPQRGGYEQYF	TGTGCCAGCAGCCCCCAGCGGGGGGGATACGAGCAGTACTTC
NA	TRBJ2-5	NA	TRBV5-1	CASSLAASLRGTQYF	TGCGCCAGCAGCTTGGCAGCGTCCCTACGAGGGACCCAGTACTTC